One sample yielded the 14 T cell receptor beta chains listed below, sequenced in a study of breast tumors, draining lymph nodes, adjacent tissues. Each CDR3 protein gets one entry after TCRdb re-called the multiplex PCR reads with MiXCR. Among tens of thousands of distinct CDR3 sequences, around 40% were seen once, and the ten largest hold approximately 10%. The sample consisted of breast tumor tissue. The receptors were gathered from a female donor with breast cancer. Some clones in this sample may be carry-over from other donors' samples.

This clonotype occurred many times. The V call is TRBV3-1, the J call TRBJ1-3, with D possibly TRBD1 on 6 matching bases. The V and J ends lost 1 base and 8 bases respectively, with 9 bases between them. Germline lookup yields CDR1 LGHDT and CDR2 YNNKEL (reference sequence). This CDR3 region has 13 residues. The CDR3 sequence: CASSQGYRDTIYF. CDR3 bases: TGTGCCAGCAGCCAAGGGTACAGGGACACCATATATTTT.

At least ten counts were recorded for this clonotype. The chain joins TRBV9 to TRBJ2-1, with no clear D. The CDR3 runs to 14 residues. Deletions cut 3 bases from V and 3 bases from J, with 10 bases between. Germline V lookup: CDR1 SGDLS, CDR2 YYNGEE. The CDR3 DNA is TGTGCCAGCAGCGCCCGCTGGGACTACAATGAGCAGTTCTTC. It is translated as CASSARWDYNEQFF.

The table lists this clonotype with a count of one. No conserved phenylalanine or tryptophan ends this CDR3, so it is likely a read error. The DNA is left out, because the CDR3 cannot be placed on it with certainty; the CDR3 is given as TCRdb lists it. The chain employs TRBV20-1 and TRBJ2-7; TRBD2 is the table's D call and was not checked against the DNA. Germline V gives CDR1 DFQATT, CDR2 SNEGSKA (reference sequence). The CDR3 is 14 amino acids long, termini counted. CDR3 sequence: CSASFAGGAYEQHS.

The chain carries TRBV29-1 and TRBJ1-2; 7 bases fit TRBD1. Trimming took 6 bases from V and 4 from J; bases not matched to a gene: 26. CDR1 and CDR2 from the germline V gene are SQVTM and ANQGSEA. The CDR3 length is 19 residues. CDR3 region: CSVGTVDGLGRGNAYGYTF. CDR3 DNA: TGCAGCGTAGGGACAGTAGACGGCCTAGGTCGGGGTAACGCCTATGGCTACACCTTC. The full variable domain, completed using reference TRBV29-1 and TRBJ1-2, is SAVISQKPSRDICQRGTSLTIQCQVDSQVTMMFWYRQQPGQSLTLIATANQGSEATYESGFVIDKFPISRPNLTFSTLTVSNMSPEDSSIYLCSVGTVDGLGRGNAYGYTFGSGTRLTVV.

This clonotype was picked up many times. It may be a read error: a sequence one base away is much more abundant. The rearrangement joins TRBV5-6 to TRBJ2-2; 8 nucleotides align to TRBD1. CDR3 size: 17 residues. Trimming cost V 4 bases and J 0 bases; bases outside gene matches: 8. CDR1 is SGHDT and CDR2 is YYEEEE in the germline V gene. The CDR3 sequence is CASSPDRARANTGELFF. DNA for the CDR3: TGTGCCAGCAGCCCGGACAGGGCTCGGGCGAACACCGGGGAGCTGTTTTTT. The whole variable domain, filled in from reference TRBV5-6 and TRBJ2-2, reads DAGVTQSPTHLIKTRGQQVTLRCSPKSGHDTVSWYQQALGQGPQFIFQYYEEEERQRGNFPDRFSGHQFPNYSSELNVNALLLGDSALYLCASSPDRARANTGELFFGEGSRLTVL.

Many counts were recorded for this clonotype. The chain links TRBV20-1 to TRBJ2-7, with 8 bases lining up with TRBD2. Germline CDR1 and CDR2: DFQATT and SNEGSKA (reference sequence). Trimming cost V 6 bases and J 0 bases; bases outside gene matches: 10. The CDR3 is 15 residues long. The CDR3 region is CSAARAGASSYEQYF. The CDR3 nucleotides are TGCAGTGCCGCCCGAGCGGGAGCGAGCTCCTACGAGCAGTACTTC.

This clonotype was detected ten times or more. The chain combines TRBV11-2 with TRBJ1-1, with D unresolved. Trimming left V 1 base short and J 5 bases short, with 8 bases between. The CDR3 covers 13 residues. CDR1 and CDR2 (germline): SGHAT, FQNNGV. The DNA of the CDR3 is TGTGCCAGCAGCTTAGGCGTTGGGACTGAAGCTTTCTTT. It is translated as CASSLGVGTEAFF.

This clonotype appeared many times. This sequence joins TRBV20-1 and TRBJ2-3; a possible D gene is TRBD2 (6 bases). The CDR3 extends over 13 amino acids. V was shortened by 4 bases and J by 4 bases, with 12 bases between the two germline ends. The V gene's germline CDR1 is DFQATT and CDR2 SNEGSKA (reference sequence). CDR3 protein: CSAKRGGADTQYF. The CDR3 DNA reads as TGCAGTGCTAAGAGAGGAGGGGCAGATACGCAGTATTTT.

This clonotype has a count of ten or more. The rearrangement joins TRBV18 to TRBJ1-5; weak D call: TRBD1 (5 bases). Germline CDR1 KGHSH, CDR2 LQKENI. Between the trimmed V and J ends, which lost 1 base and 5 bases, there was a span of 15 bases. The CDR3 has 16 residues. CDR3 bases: TGTGCCAGCTCACCACGGCGAGACAGAGGATATCAGCCCCAGCATTTT. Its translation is CASSPRRDRGYQPQHF.

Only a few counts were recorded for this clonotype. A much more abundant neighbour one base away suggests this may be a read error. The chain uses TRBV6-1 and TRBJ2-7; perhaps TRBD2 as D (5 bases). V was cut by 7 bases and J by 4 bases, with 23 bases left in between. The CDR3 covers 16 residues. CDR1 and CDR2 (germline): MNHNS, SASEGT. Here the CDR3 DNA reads TGTGCCAGCAAGGGCTCCGACCTAAGCGGCCTTTACGAGCAGTACTTC. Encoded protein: CASKGSDLSGLYEQYF.

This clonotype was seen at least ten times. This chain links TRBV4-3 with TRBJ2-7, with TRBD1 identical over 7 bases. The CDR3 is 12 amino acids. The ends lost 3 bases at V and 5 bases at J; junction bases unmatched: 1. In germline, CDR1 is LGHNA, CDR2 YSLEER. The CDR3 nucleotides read TGCGCCAGCAGCCAGCAGGGGGACGAGCAGTACTTC. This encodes CASSQQGDEQYF.

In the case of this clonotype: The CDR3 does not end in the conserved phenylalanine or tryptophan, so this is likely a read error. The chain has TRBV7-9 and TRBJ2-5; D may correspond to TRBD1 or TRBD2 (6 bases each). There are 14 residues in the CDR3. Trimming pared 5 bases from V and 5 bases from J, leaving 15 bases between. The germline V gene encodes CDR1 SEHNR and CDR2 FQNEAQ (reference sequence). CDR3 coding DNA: TGTGCCAGCAGCAACAGGGACTCCTGGGAGACCCAGTACCTC. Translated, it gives CASSNRDSWETQYL.

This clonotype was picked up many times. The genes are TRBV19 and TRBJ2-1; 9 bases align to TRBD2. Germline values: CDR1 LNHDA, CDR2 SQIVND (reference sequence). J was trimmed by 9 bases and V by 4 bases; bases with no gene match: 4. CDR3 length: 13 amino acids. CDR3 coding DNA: TGTGCCAGTAGTACGCGGGAGGGAATTGAGCAGTTCTTC. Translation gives CASSTREGIEQFF.

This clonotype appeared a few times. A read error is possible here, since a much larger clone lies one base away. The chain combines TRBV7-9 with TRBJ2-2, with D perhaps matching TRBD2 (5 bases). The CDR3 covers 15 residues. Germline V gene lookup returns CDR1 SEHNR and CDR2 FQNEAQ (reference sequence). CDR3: CASSLGDPETGELLF. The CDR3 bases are TGTGCCAGCAGCTTGGGTGATCCGGAGACCGGGGAGCTGCTTTTT.